These 27 T cell receptor beta chains came from one sample sequenced in a study of cytomegalovirus exposure and HLA in healthy donors. 13 Jbeta primers and 60 Vbeta primers were used for the PCR. Profiling relied on immunoSEQ multiplex PCR, and the TCRdb table lists in-frame clones only, not all of them. The sample shows roughly 180,000 clones, approximately 80% of them seen only once. Sequencing was performed on PBMCs. These receptors all come from a girl aged 10 to 17 in good health and CMV-seropositive.

Only one count was recorded for this clone. The V call is TRBV19, the J call TRBJ2-7, with TRBD2 matching 9 bases. The ends lost 9 bases at V and 8 bases at J; junction bases unmatched: 14. The CDR3 totals 14 residues. Germline lookup yields CDR1 LNHDA and CDR2 SQIVND (reference sequence). DNA of the CDR3: TGTGCCAGCCGGTTTGTAGCGGGAGCATTCAAGCAGTACTTC. Encoded protein: CASRFVAGAFKQYF.

The gene calls are TRBV18 and TRBJ1-4; possible D gene TRBD1, 6 bases. V was cut by 2 bases and J by 4 bases, with 17 bases left in between. Germline V gives CDR1 KGHSH, CDR2 LQKENI. The CDR3 contains 17 residues. CDR3 residues: CASSPSEQGNINEKLFF. CDR3 bases: TGTGCCAGCTCACCATCAGAACAGGGCAATATTAATGAAAAACTGTTTTTT.

The rearrangement joins TRBV5-1 to TRBJ2-1, with D unclear. There are 15 residues in the CDR3. CDR1 and CDR2 from the germline V gene are SGHRS and YFSETQ. The V end lost 4 bases, the J end lost 0 bases, and 11 bases lay between the germline ends. The CDR3 DNA reads TGCGCCAGCAGCCCACCGGCGGCCTCCTACAATGAGCAGTTCTTC. Translation: CASSPPAASYNEQFF. Filled out from reference TRBV5-1 and TRBJ2-1, the complete variable domain reads KAGVTQTPRYLIKTRGQQVTLSCSPISGHRSVSWYQQTPGQGLQFLFEYFSETQRNKGNFPGRFSGRQFSNSRSEMNVSTLELGDSALYLCASSPPAASYNEQFFGPGTRLTVL.

This chain connects TRBV2 to TRBJ2-3; no definite D call. CDR3 length: 12 amino acids. Per the germline V gene, CDR1 is SNHLY and CDR2 is FYNNEI. Trimming shortened V by 2 bases and J by 3 bases, and 3 bases separated the two germline ends. CDR3 protein: CASSEQTDTQYF. In nucleotides, the CDR3 is TGTGCCAGCAGTGAACAGACAGATACGCAGTATTTT.

A few counts support this clone. V usage is TRBV5-1 and J usage is TRBJ2-7, with D tentatively TRBD2 (6 bases). This CDR3 contains 15 residues. Germline CDR1 and CDR2: SGHRS and YFSETQ. Trimming removed 0 bases from V and 2 bases from J, with 12 bases in between. This CDR3 reads CASSLAATRTYEQYF. CDR3 nucleotides: TGCGCCAGCAGCTTGGCCGCGACTAGAACCTACGAGCAGTACTTC.

The rearrangement uses TRBV4-3 and TRBJ2-7; 9 nucleotides align to TRBD2. With V trimmed by 0 bases and J by 4 bases, 19 bases remained unmatched. In germline, CDR1 is LGHNA, CDR2 YSLEER. The CDR3 is 20 amino acids. CDR3 protein: CASSQDLTHGLAGARYEQYF. The CDR3 DNA is TGCGCCAGCAGCCAAGATCTCACCCACGGATTAGCGGGAGCCAGATACGAGCAGTACTTC.

The chain recombines TRBV6-5 with TRBJ2-7; TRBD2 agrees at 7 bases. V dropped 0 bases and J dropped 3; count of bases not matched to a gene: 2. The germline CDR1 and CDR2 sequences are MNHEY and SVGAGI. This CDR3 contains 14 residues. Here the CDR3 DNA reads TGTGCCAGCAGTTACTCCGGGACTAACTACGAGCAGTACTTC. Translation gives CASSYSGTNYEQYF.

This rearrangement joins TRBV30 to TRBJ2-1; 10 nucleotides match TRBD2. V dropped 2 bases and J dropped 15; count of bases not matched to a gene: 13. Germline assignment: CDR1 GTSNPN and CDR2 SVGIG (reference sequence). CDR3 length: 14 amino acids. As DNA, the CDR3 is TGTGCCTGGAGTCCCCGGCGGCTAGCGGGAGTGGGGTTCTTC. It yields the protein CAWSPRRLAGVGFF.

V usage is TRBV18 and J usage is TRBJ2-3; 7 nucleotides align to TRBD1. The germline gives CDR1 KGHSH, CDR2 LQKENI. This CDR3 spans 16 amino acids. J was trimmed by 2 bases and V by 5 bases; bases with no gene match: 10. The chain's CDR3 is CASSALGQVDTDTQYF. The CDR3 bases are TGTGCCAGCTCAGCCCTCGGACAGGTGGACACAGATACGCAGTATTTT.

For the CDR3, the DNA is TGCGCCAGCAGTGAGTCGTCTAGCGGGACTGATACGCAGTATTTT. Translation gives CASSESSSGTDTQYF. The chain is built from TRBV10-1 and TRBJ2-3; 9 nucleotides match TRBD2. CDR3 length: 15 amino acids. Germline CDR1 reads WNHNN; CDR2 reads SYGVQD (reference sequence). With V trimmed by 0 bases and J by 6 bases, 4 bases remained unmatched.

CDR3 nucleotide sequence: TGCGCCAGCAGCTTGGCCGGGGATACGCAGTATTTT. Protein: CASSLAGDTQYF. The rearrangement uses TRBV5-1 and TRBJ2-3; unclear D gene. The CDR3 contains 12 residues. The germline V and J ends were trimmed by 0 bases and 6 bases, with 5 bases remaining between them. CDR1 SGHRS and CDR2 YFSETQ come from the germline V gene.

The CDR3 sequence is CASSLARRGGGEKLFF. As DNA, the CDR3 is TGTGCCAGCAGCTTAGCGCGAAGGGGTGGTGGTGAAAAACTGTTTTTT. V is TRBV7-9 and J is TRBJ1-4; tentatively, D is TRBD1 (5 bases). From germline, CDR1 is SEHNR and CDR2 FQNEAQ (reference sequence). The CDR3 length is 16 residues. The ends were cut back, 0 bases at V and 7 bases at J, with 15 bases in the middle.

This clone has only a few counts. This chain joins TRBV2 and TRBJ2-6, with D maybe TRBD1 (6 bases). Trimming removed 7 bases from V and 2 bases from J, with 18 bases in between. Germline lookup yields CDR1 SNHLY and CDR2 FYNNEI. This CDR3 has 17 amino acids. DNA of the CDR3: TGTGCCAGCAATTACCGCACAGGGAGCACTGGGGCCAACGTCCTGACTTTC. Translation gives CASNYRTGSTGANVLTF.

The rearrangement links TRBV19 to TRBJ2-5, with D unresolved. This CDR3 spans 13 amino acids. Germline V lookup: CDR1 LNHDA, CDR2 SQIVND (reference sequence). V was shortened by 3 bases and J by 4 bases, with 9 bases between the two germline ends. The CDR3 DNA follows: TGTGCCAGTAGTATTCCAAACTCAGAGACCCAGTACTTC. This translates into CASSIPNSETQYF.

This clone occurred once. As DNA, the CDR3 is TGTGCCAGCAGCTTGGGGGGACAGGGTACCTACGAGCAGTACTTC. Translation: CASSLGGQGTYEQYF. V usage is TRBV5-4 and J usage is TRBJ2-7; 9 nucleotides line up with TRBD1. CDR3 length: 15 residues. Germline lookup yields CDR1 SGHNT and CDR2 YYREEE (reference sequence). V lost 0 bases to trimming and J lost 2 bases; unmatched junction nucleotides: 3.

V gene TRBV6-5 combines with J gene TRBJ2-7, with D tentatively TRBD2 (5 bases). The V gene's germline CDR1 is MNHEY and CDR2 SVGAGI. This CDR3 contains 14 residues. V lost 6 bases to trimming and J lost 2 bases, with 14 bases between them. The CDR3 DNA reads TGTGCCAGCAGCCGAGGAGGTTACGCCTACGAGCAGTACTTC. It codes for CASSRGGYAYEQYF.

The chain employs TRBV27 and TRBJ1-4; D ambiguous. The V end was cut by 2 bases, the J end by 6 bases, with 10 bases between. This CDR3 is built from 14 residues. In germline, CDR1 is MNHEY, CDR2 SMNVEV (reference sequence). This chain's CDR3 is CASSLKSGYEKLFF. The CDR3 coding sequence is TGTGCCAGCAGTTTAAAGTCGGGGTATGAAAAACTGTTTTTT. Together with reference TRBV27 and TRBJ1-4, the CDR3 gives the full variable domain: EAQVTQNPRYLITVTGKKLTVTCSQNMNHEYMSWYRQDPGLGLRQIYYSMNVEVTDKGDVPEGYKVSRKEKRNFPLILESPSPNQTSLYFCASSLKSGYEKLFFGSGTQLSVL.

This chain uses TRBV15 with TRBJ1-1; D gene uncertain. CDR1 LNHNV and CDR2 YYDKDF come from the germline V gene (reference sequence). V lost 1 base and J lost 5, with 8 bases in between. The CDR3 loop spans 13 amino acids. CDR3 in amino acids: CATSRATVTEAFF. The CDR3 region has the DNA TGTGCCACCAGCAGAGCCACGGTGACTGAAGCTTTCTTT. Full variable domain (rest looked up from reference TRBV15 and TRBJ1-1): DAMVIQNPRYQVTQFGKPVTLSCSQTLNHNVMYWYQQKSSQAPKLLFHYYDKDFNNEADTPDNFQSRRPNTSFCFLDIRSPGLGDTAMYLCATSRATVTEAFFGQGTRLTVV.

The chain is built from TRBV29-1 and TRBJ2-7, with a possible D match to TRBD1 (5 bases). This CDR3 has 16 amino acids. Trimming shortened V by 5 bases and J by 0 bases, and 20 bases separated the two germline ends. The germline V gene encodes CDR1 SQVTM and CDR2 ANQGSEA. Here the CDR3 reads CSVQGGIDRGSYEQYF. CDR3 DNA: TGCAGCGTTCAGGGCGGCATCGACAGAGGCTCCTACGAGCAGTACTTC.

This chain links TRBV9 with TRBJ2-1; maybe TRBD2 (5 bases). Per the germline V gene, CDR1 is SGDLS and CDR2 is YYNGEE. V was pared by 4 bases and J by 0 bases, with 14 bases between. This CDR3 is 16 amino acids long. The DNA for the CDR3 is TGTGCCAGCAGCCCGACTGGAGGCAGCTCCTACAATGAGCAGTTCTTC. This gives the protein CASSPTGGSSYNEQFF.

J is TRBJ2-3 and V is TRBV7-2; unclear D gene. The CDR3 contains 14 residues. V gave up 1 base and J gave up 2 bases, with 7 bases separating them. In germline, CDR1 is SGHTA, CDR2 FQGNSA. The CDR3 here is CASSLDQVTDTQYF. For the CDR3, the DNA is TGTGCCAGCAGCTTAGATCAGGTCACAGATACGCAGTATTTT. Complete variable domain (other parts from reference TRBV7-2 and TRBJ2-3): GAGVSQSPSNKVTEKGKDVELRCDPISGHTALYWYRQSLGQGLEFLIYFQGNSAPDKSGLPSDRFSAERTGGSVSTLTIQRTQQEDSAVYLCASSLDQVTDTQYFGPGTRLTVL.

The chain uses TRBV4-1 and TRBJ2-1, with a possible D match to TRBD2 (6 bases). The CDR3 sequence is 15 residues long. Germline assignment: CDR1 MGHRA and CDR2 YSYEKL. V was clipped by 1 base and J by 10 bases, with 17 bases between them. For the CDR3, the DNA is TGCGCCAGCAGCCAAGGGTTGGGAGGCCTCGCCGAGCAGTTCTTC. Translated: CASSQGLGGLAEQFF.

This chain links TRBV29-1 with TRBJ1-1; possibly TRBD1 for D (6 bases). Trimming cost V 7 bases and J 3 bases, with 15 bases left between them. This CDR3 spans 13 amino acids. Germline loops: CDR1 SQVTM, CDR2 ANQGSEA. CDR3 sequence: CSASTGLDTEAFF. The CDR3 region has the DNA TGCAGCGCCTCGACAGGACTGGACACTGAAGCTTTCTTT.

CDR3 amino acids: CASSQKSSGTSGYNEQFF. CDR3 nucleotides: TGTGCCAGCAGCCAAAAAAGCTCCGGGACTAGCGGCTACAATGAGCAGTTCTTC. The chain couples TRBV14 to TRBJ2-1; 11 bases agree with TRBD2. Germline V lookup: CDR1 SGHDN, CDR2 FVKESK. V lost 2 bases and J lost 3; bases outside the gene matches: 9. This CDR3 is 18 amino acids long.

The chain employs TRBV7-9 and TRBJ1-1; D not certain. Germline V gene data show CDR1 as SEHNR and CDR2 as FQNEAQ (reference sequence). The CDR3 covers 15 residues. V shed 3 bases and J shed 0 bases, with 11 bases lying between them. In nucleotides, the CDR3 is TGTGCCAGCAGCTTGGGTGACAAGATGAACACTGAAGCTTTCTTT. Translated: CASSLGDKMNTEAFF.

This clone was seen a handful of times. The chain joins TRBV19 to TRBJ1-1, with TRBD1 identical over 9 bases. Germline CDR1 is LNHDA and CDR2 is SQIVND (reference sequence). V shed 5 bases and J 6 bases; nucleotides not matched to a gene: 13. This CDR3 is built from 16 residues. CDR3 amino acids: CASSFIPGQGWPEAFF. CDR3 coding DNA: TGTGCCAGTAGTTTTATCCCTGGACAGGGGTGGCCTGAAGCTTTCTTT.

The gene calls are TRBV6-7 and TRBJ2-5; 10 nucleotides match TRBD2. TRBV6-7 is placed among ORFs of uncertain function. J was trimmed by 7 bases and V by 8 bases; bases with no gene match: 13. The CDR3 is made up of 15 amino acids. The CDR3 here is CASPLDLAGVLTQYF. The CDR3 nucleotides are TGTGCCAGCCCCCTGGACCTAGCGGGAGTCTTGACCCAGTACTTC.